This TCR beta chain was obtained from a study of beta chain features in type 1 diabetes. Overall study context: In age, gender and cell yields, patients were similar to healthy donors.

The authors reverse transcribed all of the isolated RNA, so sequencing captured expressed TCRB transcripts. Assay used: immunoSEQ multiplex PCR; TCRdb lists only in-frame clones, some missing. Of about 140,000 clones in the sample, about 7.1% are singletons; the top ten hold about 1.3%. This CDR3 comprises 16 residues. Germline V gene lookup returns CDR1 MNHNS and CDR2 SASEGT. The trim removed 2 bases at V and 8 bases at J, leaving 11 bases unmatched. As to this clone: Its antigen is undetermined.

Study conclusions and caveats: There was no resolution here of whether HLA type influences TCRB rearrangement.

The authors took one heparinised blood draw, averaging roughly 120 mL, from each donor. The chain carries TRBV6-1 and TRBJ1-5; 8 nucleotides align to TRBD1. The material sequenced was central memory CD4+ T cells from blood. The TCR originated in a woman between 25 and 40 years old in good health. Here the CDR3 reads CASSENLAGGGEPQHF. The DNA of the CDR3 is TGTGCCAGCAGTGAAAATCTGGCAGGGGGCGGGGAGCCCCAGCATTTT.